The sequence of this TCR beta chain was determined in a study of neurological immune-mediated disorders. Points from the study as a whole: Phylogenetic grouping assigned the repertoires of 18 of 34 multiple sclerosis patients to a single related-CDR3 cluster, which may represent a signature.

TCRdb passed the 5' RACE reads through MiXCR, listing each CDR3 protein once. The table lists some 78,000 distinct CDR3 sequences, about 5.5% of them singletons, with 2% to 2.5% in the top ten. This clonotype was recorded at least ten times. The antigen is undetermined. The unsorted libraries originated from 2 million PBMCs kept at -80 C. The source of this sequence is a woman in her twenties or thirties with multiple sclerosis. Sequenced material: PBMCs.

This CDR3 reads CSARWDRTRLYEQYF. In DNA form, the CDR3 reads TGCAGTGCTAGATGGGACAGAACCAGGCTCTACGAGCAGTACTTC. The chain uses TRBV20-1 and TRBJ2-7, with 7 bases matching TRBD1. Germline loops: CDR1 DFQATT, CDR2 SNEGSKA (reference sequence). V shed 2 bases, J shed 3 bases, and the junction held 10 bases outside the gene matches. CDR3 length: 15 amino acids.